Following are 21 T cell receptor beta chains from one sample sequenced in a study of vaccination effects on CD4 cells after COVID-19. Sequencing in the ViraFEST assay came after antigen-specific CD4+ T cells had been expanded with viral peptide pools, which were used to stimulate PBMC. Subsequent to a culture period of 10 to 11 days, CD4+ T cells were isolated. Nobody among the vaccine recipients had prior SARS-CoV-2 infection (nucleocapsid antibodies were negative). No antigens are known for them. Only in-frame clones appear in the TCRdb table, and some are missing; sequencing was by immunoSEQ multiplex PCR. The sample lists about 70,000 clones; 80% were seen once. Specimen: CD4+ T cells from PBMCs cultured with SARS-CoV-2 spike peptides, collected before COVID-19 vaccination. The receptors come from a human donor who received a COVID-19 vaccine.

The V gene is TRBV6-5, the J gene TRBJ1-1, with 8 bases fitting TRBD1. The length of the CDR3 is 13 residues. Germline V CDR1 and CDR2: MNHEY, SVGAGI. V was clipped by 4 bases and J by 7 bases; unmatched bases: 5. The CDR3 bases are TGTGCCAGCAGTTCGGACAGGGTAGATGAAGCTTTCTTT. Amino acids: CASSSDRVDEAFF.

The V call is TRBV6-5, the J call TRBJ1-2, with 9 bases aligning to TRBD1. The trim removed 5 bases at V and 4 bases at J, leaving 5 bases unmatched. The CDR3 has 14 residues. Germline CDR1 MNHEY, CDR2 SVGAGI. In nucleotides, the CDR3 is TGTGCCAGCAGTAAACAGGGGGCGAGCTATGGCTACACCTTC. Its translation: CASSKQGASYGYTF.

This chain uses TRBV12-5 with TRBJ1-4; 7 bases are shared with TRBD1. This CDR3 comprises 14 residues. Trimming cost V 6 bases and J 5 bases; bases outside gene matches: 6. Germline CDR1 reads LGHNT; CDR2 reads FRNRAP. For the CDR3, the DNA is TGTGCTAGTGGACCGGGACAGACAAATGAAAAACTGTTTTTT. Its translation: CASGPGQTNEKLFF.

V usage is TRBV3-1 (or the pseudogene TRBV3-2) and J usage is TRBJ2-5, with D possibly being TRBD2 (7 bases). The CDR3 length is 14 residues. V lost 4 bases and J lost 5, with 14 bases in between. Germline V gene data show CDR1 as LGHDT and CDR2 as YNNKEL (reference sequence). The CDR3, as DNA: TGTGCCAGCAGCCGAACGGGGGGCCGGGAGACCCAGTACTTC. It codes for CASSRTGGRETQYF.

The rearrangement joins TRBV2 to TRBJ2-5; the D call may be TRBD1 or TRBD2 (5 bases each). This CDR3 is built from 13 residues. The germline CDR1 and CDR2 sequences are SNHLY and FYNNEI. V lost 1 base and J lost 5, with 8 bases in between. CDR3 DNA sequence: TGTGCCAGCAGTGAAGAGAGGGGTGAGACCCAGTACTTC. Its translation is CASSEERGETQYF.

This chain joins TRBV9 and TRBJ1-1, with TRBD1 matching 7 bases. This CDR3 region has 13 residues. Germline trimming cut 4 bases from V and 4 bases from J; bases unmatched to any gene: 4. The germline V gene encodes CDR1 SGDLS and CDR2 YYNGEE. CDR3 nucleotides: TGTGCCAGCAGCAAGACAGGGAGCACTGAAGCTTTCTTT. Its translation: CASSKTGSTEAFF.

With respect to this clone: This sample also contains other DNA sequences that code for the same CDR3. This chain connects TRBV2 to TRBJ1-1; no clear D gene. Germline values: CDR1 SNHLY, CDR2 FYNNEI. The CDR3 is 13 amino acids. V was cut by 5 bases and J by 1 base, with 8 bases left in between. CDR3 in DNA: TGTGCCAGCAGTTCGGATAGGAACACTGAAGCTTTCTTT. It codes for CASSSDRNTEAFF. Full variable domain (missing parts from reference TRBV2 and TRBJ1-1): EPEVTQTPSHQVTQMGQEVILRCVPISNHLYFYWYRQILGQKVEFLVSFYNNEISEKSEIFDDQFSVERPDGSNFTLKIRSTKLEDSAMYFCASSSDRNTEAFFGQGTRLTVV.

CDR3 sequence (DNA): TGTGCCAGCAGCCCTAGCACAGACTCACAGGGGAATGAGCAGTTCTTC. Its translation: CASSPSTDSQGNEQFF. V and J are TRBV7-9 and TRBJ2-1, with 7 positions matching TRBD1. The V and J ends lost 5 bases and 7 bases, in that order; junction bases with no gene match: 14. This CDR3 contains 16 residues. Per the germline V gene, CDR1 is SEHNR and CDR2 is FQNEAQ (reference sequence).

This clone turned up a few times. CDR3 region: CSVEVSQGSPLHF. The CDR3, as DNA: TGCAGCGTTGAAGTCAGCCAGGGTTCACCCCTCCACTTT. This sequence joins TRBV29-1 and TRBJ1-6; weak D call: TRBD1 (5 bases). The CDR3 consists of 13 residues. Per the germline V gene, CDR1 is SQVTM and CDR2 is ANQGSEA. Trimming cost V 1 base and J 9 bases, with 10 bases left between them.

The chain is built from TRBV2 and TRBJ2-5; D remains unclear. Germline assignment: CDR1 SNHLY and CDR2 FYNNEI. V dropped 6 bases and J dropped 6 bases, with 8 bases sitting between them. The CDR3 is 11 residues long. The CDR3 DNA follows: TGTGCCAGCAGGACGTACCAGACCCAGTACTTC. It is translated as CASRTYQTQYF. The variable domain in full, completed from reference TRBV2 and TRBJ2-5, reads EPEVTQTPSHQVTQMGQEVILRCVPISNHLYFYWYRQILGQKVEFLVSFYNNEISEKSEIFDDQFSVERPDGSNFTLKIRSTKLEDSAMYFCASRTYQTQYFGPGTRLLVL.

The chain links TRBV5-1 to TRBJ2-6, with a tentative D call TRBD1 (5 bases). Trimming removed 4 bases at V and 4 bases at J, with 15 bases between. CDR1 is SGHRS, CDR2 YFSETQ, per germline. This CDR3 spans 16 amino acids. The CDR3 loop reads CASSGAIPPGANVLTF. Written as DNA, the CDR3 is TGCGCCAGCAGCGGGGCTATCCCTCCGGGGGCCAACGTCCTGACTTTC. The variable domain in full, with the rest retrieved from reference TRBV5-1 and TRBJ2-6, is KAGVTQTPRYLIKTRGQQVTLSCSPISGHRSVSWYQQTPGQGLQFLFEYFSETQRNKGNFPGRFSGRQFSNSRSEMNVSTLELGDSALYLCASSGAIPPGANVLTFGAGSRLTVL.

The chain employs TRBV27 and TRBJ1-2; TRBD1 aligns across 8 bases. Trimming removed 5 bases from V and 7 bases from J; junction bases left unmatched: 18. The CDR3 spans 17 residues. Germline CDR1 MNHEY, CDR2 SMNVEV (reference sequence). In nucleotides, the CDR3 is TGTGCCAGCAGTCGAGGACAGGGCGGGTCGGAGAATAGTGGCTACACCTTC. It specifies CASSRGQGGSENSGYTF.

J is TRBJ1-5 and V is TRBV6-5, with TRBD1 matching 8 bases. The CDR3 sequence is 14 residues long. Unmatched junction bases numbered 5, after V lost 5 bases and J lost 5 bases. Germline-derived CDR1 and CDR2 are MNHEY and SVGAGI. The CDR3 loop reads CASSHTGGYQPQHF. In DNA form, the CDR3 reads TGTGCCAGCAGTCATACAGGGGGATATCAGCCCCAGCATTTT.

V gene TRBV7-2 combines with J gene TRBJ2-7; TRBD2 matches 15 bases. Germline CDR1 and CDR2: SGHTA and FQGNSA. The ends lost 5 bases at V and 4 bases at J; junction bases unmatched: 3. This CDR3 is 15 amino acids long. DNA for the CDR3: TGTGCCAGCAGCCCAGGACTAGCGGGGGGGTACGAGCAGTACGTC. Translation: CASSPGLAGGYEQYV.

The CDR3 nucleotides are TGTGCCAGCAGCCGCGGACGGAACCAGGGAGCTGAAGCTTTCTTT. Protein: CASSRGRNQGAEAFF. The V and J genes are TRBV5-4 and TRBJ1-1; the D gene is possibly TRBD1 (5 bases). The V end was cut by 4 bases, the J end by 6 bases, with 19 bases between. Germline values: CDR1 SGHNT, CDR2 YYREEE (reference sequence). The CDR3 totals 15 residues.

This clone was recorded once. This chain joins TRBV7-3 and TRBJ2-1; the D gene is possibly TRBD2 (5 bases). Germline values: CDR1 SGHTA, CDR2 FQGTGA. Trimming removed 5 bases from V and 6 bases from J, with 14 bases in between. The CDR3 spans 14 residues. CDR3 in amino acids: CASSNPPGSNEQFF. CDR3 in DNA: TGTGCCAGCAGCAACCCACCGGGGAGCAATGAGCAGTTCTTC.

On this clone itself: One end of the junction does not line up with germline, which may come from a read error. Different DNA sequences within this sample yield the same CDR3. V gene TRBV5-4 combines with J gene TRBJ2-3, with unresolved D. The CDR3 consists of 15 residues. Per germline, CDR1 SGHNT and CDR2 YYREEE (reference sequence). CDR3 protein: CASSLDQRPTDTQYF. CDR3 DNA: TGTGCCAGCAGCTTGGATCAGAGGCCCACAGATACGCAATATTTT.

CDR3 amino acids: CASRKQGAGDQPQHF. The CDR3 DNA follows: TGTGCCAGCAGAAAACAGGGGGCGGGAGATCAGCCCCAGCATTTT. V gene TRBV6-5 combines with J gene TRBJ1-5; 9 nucleotides align to TRBD1. The CDR3 spans 15 residues. J gave up 5 bases and V 6 bases, and 8 bases lay outside the gene matches. In germline, CDR1 is MNHEY, CDR2 SVGAGI.

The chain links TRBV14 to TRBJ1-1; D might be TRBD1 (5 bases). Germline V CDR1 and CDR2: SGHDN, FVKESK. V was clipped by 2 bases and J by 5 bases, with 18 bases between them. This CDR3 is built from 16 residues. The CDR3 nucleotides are TGTGCCAGCAGCCAAATAATCGGGGCAGGCGAAACTGAAGCTTTCTTT. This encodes CASSQIIGAGETEAFF.

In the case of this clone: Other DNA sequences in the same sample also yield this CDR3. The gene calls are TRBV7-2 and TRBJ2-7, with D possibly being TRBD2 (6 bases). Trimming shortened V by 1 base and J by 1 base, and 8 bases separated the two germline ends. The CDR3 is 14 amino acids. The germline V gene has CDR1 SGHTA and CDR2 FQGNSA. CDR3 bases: TGTGCCAGCAGCTTAGTTGGAGGGTCCTACGAGCAGTACGTC. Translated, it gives CASSLVGGSYEQYV.

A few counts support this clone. This CDR3 reads CASSLSMLRLSRDTEAFF. The CDR3 DNA sequence: TGTGCCAGCAGTTTATCGATGCTACGTCTCAGTCGCGACACTGAAGCTTTCTTT. The J gene is TRBJ1-1, the V gene TRBV27; D is undetermined. The germline CDR1 and CDR2 sequences are MNHEY and SMNVEV (reference sequence). The ends were cut back, 0 bases at V and 3 bases at J, with 20 bases in the middle. The CDR3 extends over 18 amino acids.